This TCR beta chain was documented in a study of T-cell memory formation after mild COVID-19. There are 17 residues in the CDR3. V was shortened by 6 bases and J by 4 bases, with 22 bases between the two germline ends. TCRdb recomputed calls from the 5' RACE reads with MiXCR, one row per CDR3 protein. This sample has about 58,000 distinct CDR3 sequences, with around a quarter found just once. V and J are TRBV12-3 or TRBV12-4 and TRBJ2-1; perhaps TRBD1 as D (5 bases). This receptor was obtained from a man between 18 and 35 years old who had mild COVID-19 (a few samples of this study predate the infection). Cell type and time point are not known. The sequenced sample was PBMCs or a T cell subset sorted from them (not recorded which). CDR3 in DNA: TGTGCCAGCAGCCACCTCGGACAAGCTTTCAGGTACAATGAGCAGTTCTTC. Protein sequence: CASSHLGQAFRYNEQFF.